The 8 T cell receptor beta chains presented below share a single source sample, sequenced in a study of cytomegalovirus exposure and HLA in healthy donors. The primer mix had 60 Vbeta and 13 Jbeta primers. Libraries were prepared by immunoSEQ multiplex PCR; TCRdb keeps only in-frame clonotypes and omits some of them. The sample shows some 150,000 clones, about two thirds of them seen only once. Input material: PBMCs. These receptors were obtained from a woman aged 25 to 39 in good health and CMV-seronegative.

The gene calls are TRBV28 and TRBJ2-1, with D maybe TRBD1 (8 bases). Germline-derived CDR1 and CDR2 are MDHEN and SYDVKM. The CDR3 has 13 residues. Trimming shortened V by 6 bases and J by 9 bases, and 15 bases separated the two germline ends. CDR3 amino acids: CASRATGEGEQFF. DNA for the CDR3: TGTGCCAGCAGAGCGACAGGGGAGGGTGAGCAGTTCTTC.

This chain links TRBV19 with TRBJ2-2; D unresolved. The CDR3 runs 13 residues. Looked up from germline, CDR1 is LNHDA and CDR2 is SQIVND (reference sequence). V was pared by 4 bases and J by 0 bases, with 3 bases between. The CDR3: CASSTTNTGELFF. CDR3 nucleotides: TGTGCCAGTAGTACCACGAACACCGGGGAGCTGTTTTTT.

CDR3 amino acids: CASSVRENTGELFF. The CDR3 coding sequence is TGTGCCAGCTCGGTCAGGGAGAACACCGGGGAGCTGTTTTTT. The V and J genes are TRBV18 and TRBJ2-2; D may be TRBD1 (5 bases). V gave up 6 bases and J gave up 1 base, with 9 bases separating them. Germline V gene lookup returns CDR1 KGHSH and CDR2 LQKENI. The CDR3 contains 14 residues.

The chain recombines TRBV7-9 with TRBJ2-7, with D possibly being TRBD2 (5 bases). In germline, CDR1 is SEHNR, CDR2 FQNEAQ (reference sequence). The length of the CDR3 is 13 residues. The V end was cut by 0 bases, the J end by 4 bases, with 7 bases between. DNA for the CDR3: TGTGCCAGCAGCTTAGCGGGGAGATACGAGCAGTACTTC. It yields the protein CASSLAGRYEQYF.

A single count supports this clone. The genes are TRBV4-3 and TRBJ2-4; D gene ambiguous. The germline CDR1 and CDR2 sequences are LGHNA and YSLEER. CDR3 length: 14 residues. V was trimmed by 0 bases and J by 16 bases, leaving 19 bases between them. As DNA, the CDR3 is TGCGCCAGCAGCCAAGAAGGCGGAGACGGCCAACAATACTTC. Translation: CASSQEGGDGQQYF.

J is TRBJ1-5 and V is TRBV5-1; 8 bases are a match to TRBD1. Germline CDR1 is SGHRS and CDR2 is YFSETQ. V was clipped by 4 bases and J by 7 bases; unmatched bases: 7. The CDR3 is 14 amino acids. CDR3 nucleotides: TGCGCCAGCAGCCCCGACAGGGGACAACAGCCCCAGCATTTT. Translating gives CASSPDRGQQPQHF.

This sequence joins TRBV4-3 and TRBJ1-1; no clear D gene. The V gene lost 2 bases and the J gene lost 1 base, with 8 bases spanning the gap. The germline V gene encodes CDR1 LGHNA and CDR2 YSLEER. The CDR3 length is 14 residues. The CDR3 bases are TGCGCCAGCAGCCAATCTCAGGCGAACACTGAAGCTTTCTTT. Translated: CASSQSQANTEAFF.

This chain connects TRBV7-9 to TRBJ1-4, with a possible D match to TRBD1 (6 bases). The CDR3 runs 17 residues. The germline V gene has CDR1 SEHNR and CDR2 FQNEAQ (reference sequence). Trimming stripped 5 bases from V and 5 bases from J, with 21 bases between. CDR3 DNA sequence: TGTGCCAGCAGCGGAGTATCTTTGGGACAACCGAATGAAAAACTGTTTTTT. Encoded protein: CASSGVSLGQPNEKLFF.